This TCR beta chain is drawn from a study of OX40 agonist ivuxolimab in advanced cancers. Study context: A history of anti-PD-1, anti-PD-L1 or anti-CTLA-4 therapy was acceptable, and roughly 40% had some.

Profiled with immunoSEQ multiplex PCR; TCRdb holds only in-frame clones, not every one. The data contain fewer than 65,000 clones, roughly 89% of them seen just once; the ten biggest clones take up 1.2% to 1.5%. The V segment lost 0 bases and the J segment 4 bases; nucleotides outside the gene matches: 6. The germline CDR1 and CDR2 sequences are MGHRA and YSYEKL. The CDR3 spans 17 residues. The chain combines TRBV4-1 with TRBJ2-3; 11 nucleotides line up with TRBD1. The origin of this receptor is an adult with an advanced solid tumor such as melanoma, head and neck, liver or kidney cancer. Sequencing was performed on CD4+ or CD8+ T cells sorted from blood, taken in a trial of the OX40 agonist ivuxolimab. The CDR3 region is CASSQEDRGQFPDTQYF. CDR3 bases: TGCGCCAGCAGCCAAGAGGACAGGGGGCAATTCCCAGATACGCAGTATTTT.